The T cell receptor beta chain described here comes from a study of beta chain features in type 1 diabetes. Study conclusions and caveats: Shortening that was moderate but significant affected the TCRB CDR3s of Type 1 diabetes patients in all four CD4+ subsets.

About this clone itself: Its antigen is unidentified.

cDNA synthesis used the whole RNA isolate, giving expressed TCRB sequences. Method: immunoSEQ multiplex PCR; TCRdb's copy keeps in-frame clones and lacks some. This table holds 600,000 to 700,000 clones, roughly 12% found once. CD4+ naive, central memory, regulatory and stem cell-like memory subsets were isolated by sorting on CD45RO/CCR7/CD25/CD127/CD95/CD27. The clonotype originates from a man in his thirties or forties with type 1 diabetes. The sample taken for sequencing was naive CD4+ T cells from blood.

CDR3 in DNA: TGTGCCAGCAGTTTAACTAGCGGGGGTTACAATGAGCAGTTCTTC. Its translation is CASSLTSGGYNEQFF. The chain joins TRBV2 to TRBJ2-1; 11 bases agree with TRBD2. Germline V lookup: CDR1 SNHLY, CDR2 FYNNEI. V trimming: 5 bases; J trimming: 4 bases; junction bases outside the gene matches: 4. CDR3 size: 15 residues.